This T cell receptor (beta chain) stems from a study of regulatory T cells in long-lasting Graves disease. The V gene lost 8 bases and the J gene lost 4 bases, with 17 bases spanning the gap. Germline CDR1 reads MNHNS; CDR2 reads SASEGT. The CDR3 sequence is 14 residues long. This clonotype was picked up many times. Construction of TCR beta libraries relied on iRepertoire HTBI primers and on Arm-PCR targeting CDR3 regions. MiXCR, applied by TCRdb to the multiplex PCR reads, yields one record per CDR3 protein. The sample holds under 450,000 distinct CDR3 sequences, approximately 12% seen once. Time point noted: newly diagnosed GD, antithyroid drugs for less than 3 months. Extracted PBMC RNA gave rise to the TCR library. American Thyroid Association guidelines defined Graves' disease diagnosis. A roughly 8.7-milliliter sample of peripheral blood was drawn into EDTA tubes. The same data also went into a second study, on T cells in Graves' hyperthyroidism and ophthalmopathy. From that study: The study based diagnoses on clinical symptoms, serum thyroxine and TRAb, thyroid ultrasound and orbital computed tomography. The model made its ophthalmopathy prediction, and onset followed a median approximately 7 months later.

This sequence joins TRBV6-1 and TRBJ1-2; D remains unclear. Sequenced material: peripheral blood mononuclear cells (PBMCs), taken at new diagnosis, from a patient treated with antithyroid drugs. The receptor comes from a woman aged 18-30 years with Graves disease. CDR3 sequence reads: CASVPTRPGYGYTF. The CDR3 nucleotides are TGTGCCAGCGTGCCCACCCGGCCAGGCTATGGCTACACCTTC.